This T cell receptor (beta chain) was captured by sequencing in a study of vaccination and CD4 T cells after COVID-19. Study-wide context: Convalescent donors: six male, four female; seven Caucasian, two Asian, one multiracial, two Hispanic. Diagnosis preceded the drawing of post-COVID samples by a median approximately 96 days (range 35 to 161).

This clonotype is medium-sized by share. What it binds is not known. Whole-study results and caveats: Convalescent patients displayed spike mono-reactivity in 304 of 307 vaccine-specific clones.

The treatment denotes: roughly 10-day PBMC culture with coronavirus spike peptide pools or control peptides (ViraFEST assay). This CDR3 region has 18 residues. Per germline, CDR1 SGHVS and CDR2 FQNEAQ. V was clipped by 5 bases and J by 0 bases; unmatched bases: 10. Scientists ran DNA taken from cultured CD4+ T cells through the Oncomine TCR Beta short-read assay for sequencing. TCRdb re-derived calls from the PCR reads in MiXCR, one entry per CDR3 protein. Of some 11,000 distinct CDR3 sequences in the sample, about 26% were seen once. This chain uses TRBV7-8 with TRBJ2-5; TRBD2 agrees at 12 bases. The sequenced sample was CD4+ T cells from blood, cultured in vitro, obtained after SARS-CoV-2 vaccination. This sequence originates from a human donor who had recovered from COVID-19. The CDR3: CASSPRLAGVPYQETQYF. The CDR3 coding sequence is TGTGCCAGCAGCCCCCGACTAGCGGGAGTTCCGTACCAAGAGACCCAGTACTTC. Complete variable domain (other parts from reference TRBV7-8 and TRBJ2-5): GAGVSQSPRYKVAKRGQDVALRCDPISGHVSLFWYQQALGQGPEFLTYFQNEAQLDKSGLPSDRFFAERPEGSVSTLKIQRTQQEDSAVYLCASSPRLAGVPYQETQYFGPGTRLLVL.